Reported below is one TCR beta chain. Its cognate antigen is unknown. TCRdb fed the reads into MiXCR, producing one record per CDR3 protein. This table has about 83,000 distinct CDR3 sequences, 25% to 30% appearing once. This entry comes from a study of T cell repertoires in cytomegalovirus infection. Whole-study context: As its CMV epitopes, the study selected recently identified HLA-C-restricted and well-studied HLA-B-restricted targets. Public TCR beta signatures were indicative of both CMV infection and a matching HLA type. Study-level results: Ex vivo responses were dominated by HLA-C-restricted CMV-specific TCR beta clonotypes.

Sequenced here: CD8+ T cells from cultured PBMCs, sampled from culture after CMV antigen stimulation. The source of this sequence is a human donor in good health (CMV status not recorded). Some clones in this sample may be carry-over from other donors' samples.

CDR3 bases: TGTGCCAGCAGCCCACCTGTTAGGGACAATGAGCAGTTCTTC. Residues: CASSPPVRDNEQFF. This chain connects TRBV5-3 to TRBJ2-1; unclear D gene. TRBV5-3 is noted as an ORF with a role that remains uncertain. V was shortened by 8 bases and J by 5 bases, with 17 bases between the two germline ends. The CDR3 consists of 14 residues.